These 9 T cell receptor beta chains share one sample of origin, sequenced in a study of blood T cell repertoires in COVID-19. Sequencing was performed with immunoSEQ multiplex PCR; in TCRdb, only in-frame clones are kept and a portion is missing. The table records hundreds of thousands of clones, roughly 89% of them present only once. Sequencing was performed on peripheral blood. These receptors were taken from a man in his 60s who had recovered from COVID-19.

Regarding this clone: Within the sample, other DNA sequences also encode this same CDR3. This sequence joins TRBV5-6 and TRBJ1-2; TRBD1 matches at 9 bases. The CDR3 runs to 13 residues. V lost 4 bases and J lost 8; bases outside the gene matches: 6. Germline assignment: CDR1 SGHDT and CDR2 YYEEEE. This CDR3 reads CASSVQGAGGYTF. CDR3 in DNA: TGTGCCAGCAGCGTACAGGGGGCCGGAGGCTACACCTTC. Drawing the rest from reference TRBV5-6 and TRBJ1-2, the complete variable domain is DAGVTQSPTHLIKTRGQQVTLRCSPKSGHDTVSWYQQALGQGPQFIFQYYEEEERQRGNFPDRFSGHQFPNYSSELNVNALLLGDSALYLCASSVQGAGGYTFGSGTRLTVV.

The chain is built from TRBV11-2 and TRBJ2-3; 14 bases are a match to TRBD2. V lost 1 base to trimming and J lost 2 bases; unmatched junction nucleotides: 2. Per germline, CDR1 SGHAT and CDR2 FQNNGV. The CDR3 extends over 17 amino acids. CDR3 sequence (DNA): TGTGCCAGCAGCTTAGGACTAGCGGGGGGGTCCACAGATACGCAGTATTTT. Protein product: CASSLGLAGGSTDTQYF.

The chain uses TRBV4-2 and TRBJ2-1; 10 nucleotides agree with TRBD2. CDR1 is LGHNA, CDR2 YNFKEQ, per germline. The J segment lost 1 base and the V segment lost 4 bases, leaving 25 bases of the junction unmatched. The CDR3 has 23 amino acids. The CDR3 DNA sequence: TGTGCCAGCAGCCCGGTAGCCCCGAATCGGTGGAGCGGGGGGGCGATTTCCTACAATGAGCAGTTCTTC. Translation: CASSPVAPNRWSGGAISYNEQFF.

Details on this clone: Possible read error: a much larger clone is one base away. The chain joins TRBV7-2 to TRBJ1-1; tentative D call: TRBD1 (5 bases). The CDR3 has 13 residues. Trimming cost V 2 bases and J 1 base, with 5 bases left between them. Germline CDR1 SGHTA, CDR2 FQGNSA. The CDR3 coding sequence is TGTGCCAGCAGCTTACAGGGGAACACTGAAGCTTTCTTT. This gives the protein CASSLQGNTEAFF.

The table lists this clone with a count of one. CDR3: CASSKWGMTDTQYF. CDR3 sequence (DNA): TGTGCCAGCAGCAAATGGGGCATGACAGATACGCAGTATTTT. The rearrangement joins TRBV6-5 to TRBJ2-3; TRBD1 is a possible D gene (5 bases). The CDR3 runs 14 residues. Germline V gene sequence: CDR1 MNHEY, CDR2 SVGAGI. V was shortened by 6 bases and J by 3 bases, with 13 bases between the two germline ends.

This chain uses TRBV9 with TRBJ1-1; 7 positions match TRBD1. V shed 3 bases and J 3 bases; nucleotides not matched to a gene: 8. Germline V gives CDR1 SGDLS, CDR2 YYNGEE. The CDR3 sequence is 15 residues long. The CDR3 sequence is CASSGLGQGDTEAFF. As DNA, the CDR3 is TGTGCCAGCAGCGGACTGGGGCAGGGGGACACTGAAGCTTTCTTT.

The chain combines TRBV5-6 with TRBJ1-6; 7 bases are shared with TRBD1. The CDR3 totals 15 residues. Unmatched junction bases numbered 5, after V lost 0 bases and J lost 8 bases. Germline values: CDR1 SGHDT, CDR2 YYEEEE. The CDR3 region is CASSLGTGTYSPLHF. Written as DNA, the CDR3 is TGTGCCAGCAGCTTGGGGACAGGAACCTATTCACCCCTCCACTTT.

V gene TRBV28 combines with J gene TRBJ1-2, with D possibly matching TRBD1 (6 bases). This CDR3 is 13 amino acids long. V lost 5 bases and J lost 7, with 14 bases in between. Germline assignment: CDR1 MDHEN and CDR2 SYDVKM. This chain's CDR3 is CASSAGQRGGYTF. CDR3 nucleotides: TGTGCCAGCAGTGCCGGACAGAGGGGTGGCTACACCTTC.

As regards this clone: The junction differs from germline at one of its ends, possibly a read error. The chain joins TRBV27 to TRBJ1-6; maybe TRBD1 (6 bases). Germline V gene lookup returns CDR1 MNHEY and CDR2 SMNVEV (reference sequence). The CDR3 is 15 amino acids. The CDR3: CASSISGTRNSPLHF. In DNA form, the CDR3 reads TGTGCCAGCAGTATATCCGGGACAAGAAATTCACCCCTCCACTTT.